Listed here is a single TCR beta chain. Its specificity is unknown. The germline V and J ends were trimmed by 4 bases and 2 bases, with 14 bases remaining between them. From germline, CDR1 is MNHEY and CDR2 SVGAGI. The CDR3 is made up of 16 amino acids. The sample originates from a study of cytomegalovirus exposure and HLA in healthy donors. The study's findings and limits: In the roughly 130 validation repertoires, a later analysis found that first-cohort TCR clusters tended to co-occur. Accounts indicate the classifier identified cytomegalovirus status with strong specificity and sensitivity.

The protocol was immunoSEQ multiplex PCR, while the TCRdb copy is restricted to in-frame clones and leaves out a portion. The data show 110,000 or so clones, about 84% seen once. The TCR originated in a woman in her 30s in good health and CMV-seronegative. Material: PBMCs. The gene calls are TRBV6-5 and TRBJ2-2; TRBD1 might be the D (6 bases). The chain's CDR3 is CASSWATGPNTGELFF. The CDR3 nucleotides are TGTGCCAGCAGTTGGGCGACAGGTCCTAACACCGGGGAGCTGTTTTTT.